This T cell receptor beta chain was documented in a study of T cell clonality in common variable immunodeficiency. Measured with immunoSEQ multiplex PCR; TCRdb has only the in-frame clones, and not every one. The sample is made up of 40,000 to 45,000 clones, none counted only once. The study's findings and limits: T cell subpopulation sequencing would be needed to explain CVID clonality. CVID subjects shared fewer TCRbeta clones than healthy controls did.

CDR1 and CDR2 from the germline V gene are SNHLY and FYNNEI. Trimming removed 7 bases from V and 8 bases from J; junction bases left unmatched: 11. This CDR3 is built from 15 residues. This clone was counted ten times or more. The antigen is undetermined. The read ends 3 residues shy of where the CDR3 ends; the end is completed using the germline J gene. The TCR was taken from a person aged 18 to 75 in good health. The V call is TRBV2, the J call TRBJ2-1; 10 bases line up with TRBD1. Sequencing was performed on peripheral blood mononuclear cells. CDR3 amino acids: CASKRDRGGFDEQFF. CDR3 DNA (partial): TGTGCCAGCAAGAGGGACAGGGGAGGCTTTGATGAG. Variable domain in full (rest from reference TRBV2 and TRBJ2-1): EPEVTQTPSHQVTQMGQEVILRCVPISNHLYFYWYRQILGQKVEFLVSFYNNEISEKSEIFDDQFSVERPDGSNFTLKIRSTKLEDSAMYFCASKRDRGGFDEQFFGPGTRLTVL.